This T cell receptor beta chain was recovered during a study of shared clonotypes between healthy human individuals. Study context: Used for every donor were three CD4 naive, three CD4 memory, two CD8 naive and one CD8 memory plate.

Here immunoSEQ multiplex PCR was the method, and the copy in TCRdb shows in-frame clones only, minus some. The table lists over 2 million clones, approximately 94% of them singletons, with 1.1% in the top ten. CD45RO-negative, CCR7-selected cells formed the naive CD8 fraction, which excluded terminally differentiated effector memory CD45RA+ cells. V lost 4 bases to trimming and J lost 8 bases, with 20 bases between them. Germline values: CDR1 SEHNR, CDR2 FQNEAQ (reference sequence). The CDR3 length is 15 residues. The sample was naive CD8+ T cells sorted from blood. This chain links TRBV7-9 with TRBJ1-2; D gene uncertain. This TCR was recovered from a man aged 18 to 30 in good health. CDR3 nucleotide sequence: TGTGCCAGCAGCTCCCGACCGAAGAGGCTAATCGGCTACACCTTC. It specifies CASSSRPKRLIGYTF.